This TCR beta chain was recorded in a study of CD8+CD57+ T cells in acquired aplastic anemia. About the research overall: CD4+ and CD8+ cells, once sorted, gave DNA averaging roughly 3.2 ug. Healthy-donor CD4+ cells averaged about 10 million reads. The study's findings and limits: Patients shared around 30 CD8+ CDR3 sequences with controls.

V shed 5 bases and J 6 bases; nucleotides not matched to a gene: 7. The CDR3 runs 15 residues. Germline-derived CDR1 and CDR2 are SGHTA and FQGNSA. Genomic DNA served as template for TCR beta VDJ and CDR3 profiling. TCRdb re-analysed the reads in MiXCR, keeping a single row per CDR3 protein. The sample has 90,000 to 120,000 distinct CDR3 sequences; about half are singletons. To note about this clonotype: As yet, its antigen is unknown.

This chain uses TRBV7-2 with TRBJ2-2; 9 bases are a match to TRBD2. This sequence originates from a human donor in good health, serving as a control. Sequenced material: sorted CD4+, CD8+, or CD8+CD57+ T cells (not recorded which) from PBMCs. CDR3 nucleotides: TGTGCCAGCAGCACGAGGGGCGGGGGGGCCGGGGAGCTGTTTTTT. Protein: CASSTRGGGAGELFF.